The clone carrying this T cell receptor beta chain was observed a handful of times. Its antigen is currently unknown. This CDR3 contains 15 residues. CDR1 and CDR2 (germline): LNHDA, SQIVND (reference sequence). The ends lost 5 bases at V and 4 bases at J; junction bases unmatched: 10. These data belong to a study of blood T cells in healthy people across ages. Overall study results and limits: Lack of knowledge of donor CMV status possibly confounded expanded clonotype changes.

Primed by a sample-barcoded 5' primer and a J-beta primer mix, a second PCR proceeded for roughly 7 to 12 cycles. Each CDR3 protein gets one entry after TCRdb re-called the 5' RACE reads with MiXCR. The table shows about 1.5 million distinct CDR3 sequences, with roughly 43% occurring only once. The TCR originated in a woman aged 18-29 years in good health. The chain couples TRBV19 to TRBJ2-7, with TRBD2 matching over 8 bases. Sequenced sample: blood. The chain's CDR3 is CASSPTSGGVYEQYF. DNA for the CDR3: TGTGCCAGTAGTCCAACTAGCGGAGGAGTTTACGAGCAGTACTTC.